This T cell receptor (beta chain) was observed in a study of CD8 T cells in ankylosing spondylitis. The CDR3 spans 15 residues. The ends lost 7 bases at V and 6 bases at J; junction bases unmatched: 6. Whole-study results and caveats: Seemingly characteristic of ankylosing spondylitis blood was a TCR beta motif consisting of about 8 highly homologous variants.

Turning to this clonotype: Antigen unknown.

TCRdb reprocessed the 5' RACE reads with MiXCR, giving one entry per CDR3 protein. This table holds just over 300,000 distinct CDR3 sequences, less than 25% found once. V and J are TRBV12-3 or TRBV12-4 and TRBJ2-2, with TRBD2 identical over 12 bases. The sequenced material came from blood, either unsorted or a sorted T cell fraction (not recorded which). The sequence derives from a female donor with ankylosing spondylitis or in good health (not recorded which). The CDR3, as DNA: TGTGCCAGCAACCTAGCGGGAGGGAAACCCGGGGAGCTGTTTTTT. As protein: CASNLAGGKPGELFF.